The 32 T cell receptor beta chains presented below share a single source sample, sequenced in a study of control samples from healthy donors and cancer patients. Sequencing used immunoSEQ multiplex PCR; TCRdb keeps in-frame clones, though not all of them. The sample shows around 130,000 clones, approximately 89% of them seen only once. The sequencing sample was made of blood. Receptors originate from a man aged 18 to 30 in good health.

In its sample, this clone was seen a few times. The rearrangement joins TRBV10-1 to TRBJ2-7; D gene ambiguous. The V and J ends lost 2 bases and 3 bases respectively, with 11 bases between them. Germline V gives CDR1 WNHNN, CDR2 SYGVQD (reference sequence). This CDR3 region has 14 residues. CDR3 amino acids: CASSEQQSIYEQYF. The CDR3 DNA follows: TGCGCCAGCAGTGAGCAGCAATCAATCTACGAGCAGTACTTC.

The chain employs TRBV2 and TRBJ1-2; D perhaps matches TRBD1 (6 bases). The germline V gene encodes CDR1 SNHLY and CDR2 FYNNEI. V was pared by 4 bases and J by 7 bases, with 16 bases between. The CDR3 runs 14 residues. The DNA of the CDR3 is TGTGCCAGCAGTGTAGACAGGAATGTCTCTGGCTACACCTTC. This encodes CASSVDRNVSGYTF. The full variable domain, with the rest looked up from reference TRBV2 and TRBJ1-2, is EPEVTQTPSHQVTQMGQEVILRCVPISNHLYFYWYRQILGQKVEFLVSFYNNEISEKSEIFDDQFSVERPDGSNFTLKIRSTKLEDSAMYFCASSVDRNVSGYTFGSGTRLTVV.

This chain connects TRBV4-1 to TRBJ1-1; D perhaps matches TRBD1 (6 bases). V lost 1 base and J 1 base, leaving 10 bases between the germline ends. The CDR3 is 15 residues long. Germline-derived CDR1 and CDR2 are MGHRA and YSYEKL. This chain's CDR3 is CASSQGRGGNTEAFF. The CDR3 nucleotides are TGCGCCAGCAGCCAAGGCCGAGGGGGGAACACTGAAGCTTTCTTT.

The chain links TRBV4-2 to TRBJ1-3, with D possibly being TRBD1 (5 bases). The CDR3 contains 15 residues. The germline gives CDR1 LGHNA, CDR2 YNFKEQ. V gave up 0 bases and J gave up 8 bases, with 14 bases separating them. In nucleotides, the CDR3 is TGTGCCAGCAGCCAAGATTACAGGAATAAGGACACCATATATTTT. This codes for CASSQDYRNKDTIYF.

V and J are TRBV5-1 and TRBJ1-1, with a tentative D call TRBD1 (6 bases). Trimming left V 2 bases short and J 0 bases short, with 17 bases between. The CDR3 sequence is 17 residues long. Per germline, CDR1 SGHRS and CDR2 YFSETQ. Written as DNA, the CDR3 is TGCGCCAGCAGCTTTACGGGGGCGAGGGCTATGAACACTGAAGCTTTCTTT. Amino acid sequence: CASSFTGARAMNTEAFF.

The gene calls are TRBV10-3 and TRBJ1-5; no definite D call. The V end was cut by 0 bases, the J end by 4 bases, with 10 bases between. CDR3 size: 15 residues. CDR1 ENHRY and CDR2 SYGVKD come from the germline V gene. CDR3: CAISESEVGNQPQHF. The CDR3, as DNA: TGTGCCATCAGTGAGTCGGAAGTGGGAAATCAGCCCCAGCATTTT.

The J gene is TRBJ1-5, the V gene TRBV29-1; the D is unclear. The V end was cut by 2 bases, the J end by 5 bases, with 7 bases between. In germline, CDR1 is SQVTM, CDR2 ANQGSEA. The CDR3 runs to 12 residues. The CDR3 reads CSVESAYQPQHF. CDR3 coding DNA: TGCAGCGTTGAATCGGCGTATCAGCCCCAGCATTTT.

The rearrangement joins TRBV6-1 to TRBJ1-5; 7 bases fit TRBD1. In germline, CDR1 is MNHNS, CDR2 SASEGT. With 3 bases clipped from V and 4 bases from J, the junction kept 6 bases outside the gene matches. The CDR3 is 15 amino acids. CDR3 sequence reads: CASSERDSRNQPQHF. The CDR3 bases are TGTGCCAGCAGTGAGCGGGACAGTAGAAATCAGCCCCAGCATTTT.

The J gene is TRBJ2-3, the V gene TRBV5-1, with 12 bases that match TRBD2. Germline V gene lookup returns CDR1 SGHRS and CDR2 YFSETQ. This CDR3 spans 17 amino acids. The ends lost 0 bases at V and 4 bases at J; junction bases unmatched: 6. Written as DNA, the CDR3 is TGCGCCAGCAGCTTGGGGACTAGCGGGGTCGGGGCAGATACGCAGTATTTT. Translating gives CASSLGTSGVGADTQYF.

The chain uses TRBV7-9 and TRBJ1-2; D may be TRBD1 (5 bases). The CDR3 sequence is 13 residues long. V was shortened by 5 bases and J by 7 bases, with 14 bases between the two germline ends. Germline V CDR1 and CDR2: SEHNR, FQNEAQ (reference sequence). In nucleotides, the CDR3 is TGTGCCAGCAGCCCCGTTACGGGGGTTGGCTACACCTTC. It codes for CASSPVTGVGYTF.

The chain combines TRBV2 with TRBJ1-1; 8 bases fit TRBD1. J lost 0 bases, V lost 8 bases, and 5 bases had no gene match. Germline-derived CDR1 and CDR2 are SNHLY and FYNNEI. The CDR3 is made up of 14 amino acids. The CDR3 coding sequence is TGTGCCAGCTGGACAGGGATAATGAACACTGAAGCTTTCTTT. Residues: CASWTGIMNTEAFF.

This chain's CDR3 is CASSPGIETQYF. CDR3 bases: TGTGCCAGCAGCCCTGGGATAGAGACCCAGTACTTC. J is TRBJ2-5 and V is TRBV5-8; D gene uncertain. Trimming stripped 4 bases from V and 4 bases from J, with 8 bases between. The CDR3 consists of 12 residues. Germline loops: CDR1 SGHTS, CDR2 YDEGEE.

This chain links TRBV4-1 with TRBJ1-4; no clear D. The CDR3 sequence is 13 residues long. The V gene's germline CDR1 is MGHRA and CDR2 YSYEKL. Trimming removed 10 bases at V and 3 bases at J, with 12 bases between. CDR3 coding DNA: TGCGCCACCACCGGTGGGTCTAATGAAAAACTGTTTTTT. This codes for CATTGGSNEKLFF.

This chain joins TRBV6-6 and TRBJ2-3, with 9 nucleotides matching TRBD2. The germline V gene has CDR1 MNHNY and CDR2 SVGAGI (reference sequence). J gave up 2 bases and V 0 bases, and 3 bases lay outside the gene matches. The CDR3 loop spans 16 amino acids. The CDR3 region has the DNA TGTGCCAGCAGTTACTCGCCTAGCGGGGACACAGATACGCAGTATTTT. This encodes CASSYSPSGDTDTQYF.

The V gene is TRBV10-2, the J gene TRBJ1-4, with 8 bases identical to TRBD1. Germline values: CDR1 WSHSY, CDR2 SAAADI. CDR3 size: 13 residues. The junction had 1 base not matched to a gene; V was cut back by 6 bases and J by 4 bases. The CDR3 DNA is TGCGCCAGCAGCGGGACAGGTAATGAAAAACTGTTTTTT. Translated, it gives CASSGTGNEKLFF.

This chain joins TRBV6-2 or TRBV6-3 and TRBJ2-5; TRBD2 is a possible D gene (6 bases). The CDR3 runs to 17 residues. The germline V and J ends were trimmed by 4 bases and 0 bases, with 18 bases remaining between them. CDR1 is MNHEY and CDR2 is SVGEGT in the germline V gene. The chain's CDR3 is CASSSLLDGGNQETQYF. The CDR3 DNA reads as TGTGCCAGCAGTTCCCTTTTAGATGGGGGGAACCAAGAGACCCAGTACTTC.

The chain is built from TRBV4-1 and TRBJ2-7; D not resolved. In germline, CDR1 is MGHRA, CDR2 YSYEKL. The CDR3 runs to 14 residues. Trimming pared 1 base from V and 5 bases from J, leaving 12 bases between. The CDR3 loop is CASSQGQRSHEQYF. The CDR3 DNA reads TGCGCCAGCAGCCAAGGGCAGCGTAGCCACGAGCAGTACTTC.

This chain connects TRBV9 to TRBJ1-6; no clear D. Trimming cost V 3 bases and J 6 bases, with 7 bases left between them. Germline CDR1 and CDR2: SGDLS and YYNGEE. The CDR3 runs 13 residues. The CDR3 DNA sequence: TGTGCCAGCAGCGACGGGATTAATTCACCCCTCCACTTT. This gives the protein CASSDGINSPLHF.

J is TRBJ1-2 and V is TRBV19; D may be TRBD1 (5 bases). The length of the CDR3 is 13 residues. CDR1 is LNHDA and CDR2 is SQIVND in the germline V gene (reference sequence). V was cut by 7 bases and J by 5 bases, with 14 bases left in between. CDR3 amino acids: CASMEKGTYGYTF. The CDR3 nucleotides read TGTGCCAGTATGGAAAAGGGGACGTATGGCTACACCTTC.

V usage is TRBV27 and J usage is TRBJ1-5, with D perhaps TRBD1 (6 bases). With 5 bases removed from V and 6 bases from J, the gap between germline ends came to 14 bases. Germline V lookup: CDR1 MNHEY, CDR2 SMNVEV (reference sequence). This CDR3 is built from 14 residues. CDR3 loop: CASSPVDSRQPQHF. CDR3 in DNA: TGTGCCAGCAGTCCAGTGGACAGCCGTCAGCCCCAGCATTTT.

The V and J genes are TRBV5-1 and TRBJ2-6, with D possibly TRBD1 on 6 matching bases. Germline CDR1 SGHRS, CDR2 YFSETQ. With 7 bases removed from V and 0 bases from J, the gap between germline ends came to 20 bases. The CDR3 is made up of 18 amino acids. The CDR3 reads CASSALTGYRSGANVLTF. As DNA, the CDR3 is TGCGCCAGCTCCGCACTGACAGGTTACCGCTCTGGGGCCAACGTCCTGACTTTC.

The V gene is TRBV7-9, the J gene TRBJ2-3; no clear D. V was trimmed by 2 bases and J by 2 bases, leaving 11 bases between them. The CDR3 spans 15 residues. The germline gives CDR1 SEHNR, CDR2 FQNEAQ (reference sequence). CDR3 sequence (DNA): TGTGCCAGCAGCTTATCAGGCCAGACCACAGATACGCAGTATTTT. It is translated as CASSLSGQTTDTQYF.

CDR3 coding DNA: TGTGCCAGCAAATCCGGGACAGAACCCTACAATGAGCAGTTCTTC. Encoded protein: CASKSGTEPYNEQFF. The V call is TRBV11-2, the J call TRBJ2-1; TRBD1 agrees at 7 bases. Germline V lookup: CDR1 SGHAT, CDR2 FQNNGV. The V and J ends lost 7 bases and 2 bases, in that order; junction bases with no gene match: 8. The CDR3 spans 15 residues.

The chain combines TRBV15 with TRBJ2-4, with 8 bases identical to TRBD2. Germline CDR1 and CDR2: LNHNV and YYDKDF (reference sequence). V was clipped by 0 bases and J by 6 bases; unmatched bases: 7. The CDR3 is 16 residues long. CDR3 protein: CATSREAGDLGNIQYF. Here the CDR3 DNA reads TGTGCCACCAGCAGAGAAGCGGGGGACCTCGGAAACATTCAGTACTTC.

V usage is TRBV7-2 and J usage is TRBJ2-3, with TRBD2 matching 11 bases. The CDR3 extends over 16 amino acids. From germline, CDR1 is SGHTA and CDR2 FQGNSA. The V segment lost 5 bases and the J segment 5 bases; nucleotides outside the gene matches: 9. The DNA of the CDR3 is TGTGCCAGCAGCGGACTAGCGGGCTCGAGGGGAGATACGCAGTATTTT. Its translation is CASSGLAGSRGDTQYF.

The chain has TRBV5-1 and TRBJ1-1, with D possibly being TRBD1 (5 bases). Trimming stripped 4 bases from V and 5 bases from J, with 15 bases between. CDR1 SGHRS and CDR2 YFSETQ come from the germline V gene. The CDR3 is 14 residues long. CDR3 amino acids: CASSDSGSGTEAFF. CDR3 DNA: TGCGCCAGCAGCGATTCAGGGTCGGGGACTGAAGCTTTCTTT.

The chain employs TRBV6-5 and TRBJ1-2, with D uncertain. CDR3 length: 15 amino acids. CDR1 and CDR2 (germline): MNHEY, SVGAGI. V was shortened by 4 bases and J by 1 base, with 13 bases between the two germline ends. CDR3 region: CASSFTKAVNYGYTF. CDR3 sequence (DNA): TGTGCCAGCAGTTTTACCAAAGCGGTTAACTATGGCTACACCTTC.

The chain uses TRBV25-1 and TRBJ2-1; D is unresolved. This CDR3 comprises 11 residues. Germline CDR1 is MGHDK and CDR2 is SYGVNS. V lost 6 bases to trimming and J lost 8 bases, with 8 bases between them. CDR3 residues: CASRGYHEQFF. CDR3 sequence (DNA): TGTGCCAGCAGGGGATACCATGAGCAGTTCTTC.

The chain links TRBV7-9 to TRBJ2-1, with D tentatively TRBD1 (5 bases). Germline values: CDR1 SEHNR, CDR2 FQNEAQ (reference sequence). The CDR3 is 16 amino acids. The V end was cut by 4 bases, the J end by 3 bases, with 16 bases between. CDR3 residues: CASSSRPKGYYNEQFF. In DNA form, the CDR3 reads TGTGCCAGCAGCTCCAGACCCAAGGGGTACTACAATGAGCAGTTCTTC.

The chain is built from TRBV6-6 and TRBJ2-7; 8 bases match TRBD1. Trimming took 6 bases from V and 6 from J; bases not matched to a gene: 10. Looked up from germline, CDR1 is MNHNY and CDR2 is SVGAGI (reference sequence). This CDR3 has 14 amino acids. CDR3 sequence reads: CASRPRQGWGEQYF. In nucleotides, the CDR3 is TGTGCCAGCAGACCTAGACAGGGGTGGGGCGAGCAGTACTTC.

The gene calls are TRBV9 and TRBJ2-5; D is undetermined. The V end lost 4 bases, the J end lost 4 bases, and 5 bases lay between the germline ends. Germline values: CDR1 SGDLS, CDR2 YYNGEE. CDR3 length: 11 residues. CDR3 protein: CASSRGETQYF. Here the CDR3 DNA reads TGTGCCAGCAGCCGTGGAGAGACCCAGTACTTC.

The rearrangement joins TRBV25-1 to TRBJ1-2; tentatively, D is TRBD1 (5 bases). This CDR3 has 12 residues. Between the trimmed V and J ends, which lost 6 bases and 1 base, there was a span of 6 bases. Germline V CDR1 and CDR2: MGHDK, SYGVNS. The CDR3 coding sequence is TGTGCCAGCAGGGGGGGTAACTATGGCTACACCTTC. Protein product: CASRGGNYGYTF.